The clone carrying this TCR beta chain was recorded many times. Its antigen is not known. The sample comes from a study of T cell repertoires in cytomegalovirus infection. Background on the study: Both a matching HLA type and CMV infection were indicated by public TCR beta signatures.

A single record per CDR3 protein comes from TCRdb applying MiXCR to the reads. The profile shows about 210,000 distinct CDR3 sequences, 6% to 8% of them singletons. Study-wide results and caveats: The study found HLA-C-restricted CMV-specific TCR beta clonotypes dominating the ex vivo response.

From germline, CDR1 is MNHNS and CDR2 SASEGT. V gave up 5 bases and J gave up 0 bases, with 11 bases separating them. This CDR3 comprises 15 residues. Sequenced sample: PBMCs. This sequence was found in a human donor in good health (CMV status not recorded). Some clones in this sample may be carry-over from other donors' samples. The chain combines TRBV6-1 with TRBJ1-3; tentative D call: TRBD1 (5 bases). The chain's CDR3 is CASSYGGSSGNTIYF. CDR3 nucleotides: TGTGCCAGCAGTTATGGGGGATCCTCTGGAAACACCATATATTTT.